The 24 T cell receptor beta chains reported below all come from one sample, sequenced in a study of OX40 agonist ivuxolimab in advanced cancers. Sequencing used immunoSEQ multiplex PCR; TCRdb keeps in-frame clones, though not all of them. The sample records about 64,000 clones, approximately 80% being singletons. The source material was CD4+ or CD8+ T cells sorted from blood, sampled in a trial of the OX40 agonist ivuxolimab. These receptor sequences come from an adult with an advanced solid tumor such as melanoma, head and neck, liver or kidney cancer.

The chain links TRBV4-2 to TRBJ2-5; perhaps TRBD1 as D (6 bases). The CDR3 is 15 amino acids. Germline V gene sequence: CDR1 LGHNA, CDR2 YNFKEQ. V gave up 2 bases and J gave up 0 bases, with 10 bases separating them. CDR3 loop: CASSQRGTYQETQYF. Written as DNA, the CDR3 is TGTGCCAGCAGCCAAAGGGGGACGTACCAAGAGACCCAGTACTTC.

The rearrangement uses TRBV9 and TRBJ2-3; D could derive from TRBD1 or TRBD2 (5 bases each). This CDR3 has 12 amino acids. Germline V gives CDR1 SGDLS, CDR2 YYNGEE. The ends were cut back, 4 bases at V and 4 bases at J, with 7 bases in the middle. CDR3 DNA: TGTGCCAGCAGCTCGGGGCCAGATACGCAGTATTTT. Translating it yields CASSSGPDTQYF.

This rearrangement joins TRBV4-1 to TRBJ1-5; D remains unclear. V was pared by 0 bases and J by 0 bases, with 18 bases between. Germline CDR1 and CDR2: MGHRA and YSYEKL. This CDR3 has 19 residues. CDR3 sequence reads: CASSQEGFGRINSNQPQHF. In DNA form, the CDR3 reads TGCGCCAGCAGCCAAGAAGGGTTTGGCAGAATCAATAGCAATCAGCCCCAGCATTTT.

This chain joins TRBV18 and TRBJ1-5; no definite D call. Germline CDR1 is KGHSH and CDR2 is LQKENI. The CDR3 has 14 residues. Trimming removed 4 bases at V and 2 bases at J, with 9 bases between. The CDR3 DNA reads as TGTGCCAGCTCACAGGGTGTCGGCAATCAGCCCCAGCATTTT. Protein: CASSQGVGNQPQHF.

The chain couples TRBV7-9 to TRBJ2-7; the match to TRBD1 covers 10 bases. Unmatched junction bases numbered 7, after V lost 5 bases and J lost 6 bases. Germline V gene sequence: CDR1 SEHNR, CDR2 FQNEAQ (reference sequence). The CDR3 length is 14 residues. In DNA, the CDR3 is TGTGCCAGCAGCGTCGGGACAGGGGATCTCGAGCAGTACTTC. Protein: CASSVGTGDLEQYF.

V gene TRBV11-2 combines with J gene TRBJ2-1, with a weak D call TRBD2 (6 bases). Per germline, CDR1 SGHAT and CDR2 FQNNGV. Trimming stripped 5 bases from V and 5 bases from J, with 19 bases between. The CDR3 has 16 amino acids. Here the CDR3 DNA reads TGTGCCAGCAGCGTCCGCCGGGCGGGGATCGACAATGAGCAGTTCTTC. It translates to CASSVRRAGIDNEQFF. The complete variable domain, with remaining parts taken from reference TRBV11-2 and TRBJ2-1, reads EAGVAQSPRYKIIEKRQSVAFWCNPISGHATLYWYQQILGQGPKLLIQFQNNGVVDDSQLPKDRFSAERLKGVDSTLKIQPAKLEDSAVYLCASSVRRAGIDNEQFFGPGTRLTVL.

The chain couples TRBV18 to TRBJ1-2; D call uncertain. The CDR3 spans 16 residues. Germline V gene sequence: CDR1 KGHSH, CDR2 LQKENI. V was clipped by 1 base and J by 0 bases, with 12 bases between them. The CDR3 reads CASSPLSRGTNYGYTF. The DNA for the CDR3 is TGTGCCAGCTCACCACTCTCCCGAGGAACTAACTATGGCTACACCTTC.

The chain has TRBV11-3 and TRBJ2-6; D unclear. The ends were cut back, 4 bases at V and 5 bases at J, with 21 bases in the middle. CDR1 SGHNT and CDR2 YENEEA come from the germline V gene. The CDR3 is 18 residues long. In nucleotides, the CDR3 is TGTGCCAGCAGCTATGCTGACATTCGACAAAGTCGGGCCAACGTCCTGACTTTC. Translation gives CASSYADIRQSRANVLTF.

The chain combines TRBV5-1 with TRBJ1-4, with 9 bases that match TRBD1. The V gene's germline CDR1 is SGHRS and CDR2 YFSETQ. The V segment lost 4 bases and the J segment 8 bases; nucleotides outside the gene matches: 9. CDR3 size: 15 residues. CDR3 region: CASSAPTGGDEKLFF. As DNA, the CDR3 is TGCGCCAGCAGCGCACCAACAGGGGGCGACGAAAAACTGTTTTTT.

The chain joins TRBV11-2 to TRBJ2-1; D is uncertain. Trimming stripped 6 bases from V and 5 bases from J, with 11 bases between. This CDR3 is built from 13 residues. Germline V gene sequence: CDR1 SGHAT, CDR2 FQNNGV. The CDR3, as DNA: TGTGCCAGCAGGCGAAGTCTCAACAATGAGCAGTTCTTC. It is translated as CASRRSLNNEQFF.

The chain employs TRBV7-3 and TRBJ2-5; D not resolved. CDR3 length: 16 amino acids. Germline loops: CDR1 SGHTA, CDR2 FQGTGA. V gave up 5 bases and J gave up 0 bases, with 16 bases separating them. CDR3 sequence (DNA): TGTGCCAGCAGCCAGGTCGTCAGATGGTACCAAGAGACCCAGTACTTC. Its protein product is CASSQVVRWYQETQYF.

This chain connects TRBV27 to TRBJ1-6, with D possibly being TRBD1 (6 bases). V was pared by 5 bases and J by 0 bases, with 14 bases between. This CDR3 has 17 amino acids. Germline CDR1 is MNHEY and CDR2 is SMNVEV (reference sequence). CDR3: CASSRDTLSSYNSPLHF. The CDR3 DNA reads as TGTGCCAGCAGTCGGGACACCTTAAGCTCCTATAATTCACCCCTCCACTTT.

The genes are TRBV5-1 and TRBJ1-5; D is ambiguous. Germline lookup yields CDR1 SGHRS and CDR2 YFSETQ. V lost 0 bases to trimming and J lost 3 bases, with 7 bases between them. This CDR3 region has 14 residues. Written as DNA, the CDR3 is TGCGCCAGCAGCTTGGAAGGTGACAATCAGCCCCAGCATTTT. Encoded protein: CASSLEGDNQPQHF.

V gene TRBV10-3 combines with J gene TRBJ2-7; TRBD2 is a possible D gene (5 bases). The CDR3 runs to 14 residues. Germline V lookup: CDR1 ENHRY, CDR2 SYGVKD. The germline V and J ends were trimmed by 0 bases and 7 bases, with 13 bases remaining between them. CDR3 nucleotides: TGTGCCATCAGTGAGTCGGACGGGGTATTTGAGCAGTACTTC. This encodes CAISESDGVFEQYF.

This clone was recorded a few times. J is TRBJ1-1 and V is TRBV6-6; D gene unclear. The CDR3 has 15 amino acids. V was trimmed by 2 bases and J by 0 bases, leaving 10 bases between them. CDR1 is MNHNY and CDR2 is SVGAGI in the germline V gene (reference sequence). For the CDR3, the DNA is TGTGCCAGCAGTTACATCCAGGCGATGAACACTGAAGCTTTCTTT. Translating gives CASSYIQAMNTEAFF.

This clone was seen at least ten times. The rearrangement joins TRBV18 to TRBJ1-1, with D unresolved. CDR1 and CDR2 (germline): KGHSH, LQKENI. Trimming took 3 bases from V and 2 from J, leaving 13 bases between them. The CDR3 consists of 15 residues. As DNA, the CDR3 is TGTGCCAGCTCACCGAGTGAGCACGGTAACACTGAAGCTTTCTTT. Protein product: CASSPSEHGNTEAFF.

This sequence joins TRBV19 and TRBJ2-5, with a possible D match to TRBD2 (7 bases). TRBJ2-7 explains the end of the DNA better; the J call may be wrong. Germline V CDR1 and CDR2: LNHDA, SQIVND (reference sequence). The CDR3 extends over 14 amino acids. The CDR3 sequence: CASSYRVGGHEQYF. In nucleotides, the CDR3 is TGTGCCAGTAGTTATAGGGTCGGGGGGCACGAGCAGTACTTC.

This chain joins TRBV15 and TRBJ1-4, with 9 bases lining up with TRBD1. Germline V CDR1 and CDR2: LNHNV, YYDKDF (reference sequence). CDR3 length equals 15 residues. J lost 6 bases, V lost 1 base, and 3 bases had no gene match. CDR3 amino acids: CATSRGQGVYEKLFF. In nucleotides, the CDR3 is TGTGCCACCAGCAGAGGACAGGGGGTGTATGAAAAACTGTTTTTT.

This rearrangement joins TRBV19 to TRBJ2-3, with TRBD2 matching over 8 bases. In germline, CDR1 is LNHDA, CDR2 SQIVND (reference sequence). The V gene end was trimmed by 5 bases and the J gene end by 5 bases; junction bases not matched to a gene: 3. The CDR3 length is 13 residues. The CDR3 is CASSGLAEDTQYF. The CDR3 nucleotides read TGTGCCAGTAGTGGACTAGCTGAAGATACGCAGTATTTT. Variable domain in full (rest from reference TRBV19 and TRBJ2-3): DGGITQSPKYLFRKEGQNVTLSCEQNLNHDAMYWYRQDPGQGLRLIYYSQIVNDFQKGDIAEGYSVSREKKESFPLTVTSAQKNPTAFYLCASSGLAEDTQYFGPGTRLTVL.

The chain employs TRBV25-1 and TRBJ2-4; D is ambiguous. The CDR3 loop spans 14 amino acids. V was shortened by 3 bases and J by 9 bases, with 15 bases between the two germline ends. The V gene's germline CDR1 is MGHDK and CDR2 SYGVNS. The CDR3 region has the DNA TGTGCCAGCAGTGATGCTGAGACATTAGGCATTCAGTACTTC. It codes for CASSDAETLGIQYF. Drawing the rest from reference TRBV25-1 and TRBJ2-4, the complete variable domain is EADIYQTPRYLVIGTGKKITLECSQTMGHDKMYWYQQDPGMELHLIHYSYGVNSTEKGDLSSESTVSRIRTEHFPLTLESARPSHTSQYLCASSDAETLGIQYFGAGTRLSVL.

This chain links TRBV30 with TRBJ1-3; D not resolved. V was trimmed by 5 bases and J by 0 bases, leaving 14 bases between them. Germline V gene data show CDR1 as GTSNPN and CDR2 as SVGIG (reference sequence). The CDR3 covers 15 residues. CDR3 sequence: CAWQKQRLSGNTIYF. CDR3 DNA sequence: TGTGCCTGGCAAAAACAGCGACTCTCTGGAAACACCATATATTTT.

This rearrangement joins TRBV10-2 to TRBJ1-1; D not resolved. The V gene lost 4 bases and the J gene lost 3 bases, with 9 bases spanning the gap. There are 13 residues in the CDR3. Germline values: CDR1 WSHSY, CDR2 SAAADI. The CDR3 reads CASSAQYYTEAFF. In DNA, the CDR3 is TGCGCCAGCAGTGCTCAGTATTACACTGAAGCTTTCTTT.

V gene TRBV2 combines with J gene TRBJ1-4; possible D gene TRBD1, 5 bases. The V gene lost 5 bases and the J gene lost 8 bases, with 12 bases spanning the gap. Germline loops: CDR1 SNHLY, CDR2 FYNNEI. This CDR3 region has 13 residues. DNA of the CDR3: TGTGCCAGCAGTCCTGGCGGGGGAGAAAAACTGTTTTTT. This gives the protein CASSPGGGEKLFF.

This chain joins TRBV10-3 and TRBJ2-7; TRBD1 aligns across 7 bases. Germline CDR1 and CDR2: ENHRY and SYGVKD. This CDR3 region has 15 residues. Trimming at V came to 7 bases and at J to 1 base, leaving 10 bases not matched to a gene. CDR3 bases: TGTGCCATCACCGAATCTACAGGGGCTTCCTACGAGCAGTACTTC. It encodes CAITESTGASYEQYF.